One sample yielded the 25 T cell receptor beta chains listed below, sequenced in a study of shared clonotypes between healthy human individuals. Some clones are missing from TCRdb's copy, which holds only in-frame ones; the method was immunoSEQ multiplex PCR. The sample contains about 480,000 clones, around 79% of which appear only once. What was sequenced was PBMCs. All receptors come from a woman in her thirties or forties in good health. Some clones in this sample may be carry-over from other donors' samples.

To note about this clone: The sample contains more than one DNA sequence encoding this CDR3. This rearrangement joins TRBV7-9 to TRBJ2-2; D call uncertain. The CDR3 loop spans 11 amino acids. Germline CDR1 SEHNR, CDR2 FQNEAQ (reference sequence). Trimming removed 5 bases at V and 4 bases at J, with 2 bases between. In nucleotides, the CDR3 is TGTGCCAGCAGCCTCACCGGGGAGCTGTTTTTT. It codes for CASSLTGELFF. Full variable domain (missing parts from reference TRBV7-9 and TRBJ2-2): DTGVSQNPRHKITKRGQNVTFRCDPISEHNRLYWYRQTLGQGPEFLTYFQNEAQLEKSRLLSDRFSAERPKGSFSTLEIQRTEQGDSAMYLCASSLTGELFFGEGSRLTVL.

The rearrangement joins TRBV19 to TRBJ1-5, with a weak D call TRBD1 (6 bases). Germline V gene lookup returns CDR1 LNHDA and CDR2 SQIVND (reference sequence). Trimming pared 5 bases from V and 2 bases from J, leaving 10 bases between. This CDR3 comprises 14 residues. The CDR3 region is CASSWAGGNQPQHF. The CDR3 region has the DNA TGTGCCAGTAGTTGGGCAGGGGGCAATCAGCCCCAGCATTTT.

The rearrangement links TRBV6-1 to TRBJ2-7; no firm D call. The length of the CDR3 is 14 residues. Germline V gene data show CDR1 as MNHNS and CDR2 as SASEGT. With 4 bases removed from V and 0 bases from J, the gap between germline ends came to 10 bases. For the CDR3, the DNA is TGTGCCAGCAGTGCTCAGCGTACCTCCTACGAGCAGTACTTC. Translated: CASSAQRTSYEQYF.

This clone was observed at least ten times. The sample has other DNA sequences that encode this CDR3 too. The V gene is TRBV4-2, the J gene TRBJ2-1; D gene uncertain. There are 12 residues in the CDR3. Germline V gene lookup returns CDR1 LGHNA and CDR2 YNFKEQ. The V gene lost 0 bases and the J gene lost 8 bases, with 5 bases spanning the gap. This chain's CDR3 is CASSQDRDEQFF. CDR3 coding DNA: TGTGCCAGCAGCCAAGATAGGGATGAGCAGTTCTTC.

V usage is TRBV5-3 and J usage is TRBJ2-3; D may be TRBD2 (5 bases). TRBV5-3 is an ORF for which the function is uncertain. Trimming pared 4 bases from V and 2 bases from J, leaving 23 bases between. The length of the CDR3 is 18 residues. CDR3 sequence (DNA): TGTGCCAGAAGCGTTAAATGGTCGGCGGGCCGCATCACAGATACGCAGTATTTT. Protein product: CARSVKWSAGRITDTQYF.

J is TRBJ2-7 and V is TRBV30; D unresolved. This CDR3 has 15 residues. The V and J ends lost 2 bases and 1 base respectively, with 15 bases between them. The germline gives CDR1 GTSNPN, CDR2 SVGIG (reference sequence). The CDR3 reads CAWSQLRHPSYEQYF. The CDR3 DNA reads TGTGCCTGGAGTCAACTCCGACACCCATCCTACGAGCAGTACTTC.

J is TRBJ2-2 and V is TRBV6-5, with 7 bases matching TRBD1. The J segment lost 6 bases and the V segment lost 2 bases, leaving 3 bases of the junction unmatched. The CDR3 loop spans 14 amino acids. Germline assignment: CDR1 MNHEY and CDR2 SVGAGI. The chain's CDR3 is CASSYGTASGELFF. The CDR3, as DNA: TGTGCCAGCAGTTACGGGACAGCCTCCGGGGAGCTGTTTTTT.

V usage is TRBV7-2 and J usage is TRBJ2-1, with D possibly being TRBD2 (5 bases). The germline V and J ends were trimmed by 2 bases and 9 bases, with 8 bases remaining between them. This CDR3 has 12 residues. Germline CDR1 SGHTA, CDR2 FQGNSA. The CDR3 DNA sequence: TGTGCCAGCAGCTTACGGGAAACTGAGCAGTTCTTC. This codes for CASSLRETEQFF.

V and J are TRBV29-1 and TRBJ2-5; 10 bases match TRBD2. Germline V gives CDR1 SQVTM, CDR2 ANQGSEA. The CDR3 extends over 13 amino acids. Losses at the gene ends were 3 bases for V and 6 bases for J; bases not matched to a gene: 4. The CDR3 nucleotides read TGCAGCGTTGAGCCTAGCGGGAGTAAGACCCAGTACTTC. Translated, it gives CSVEPSGSKTQYF.

This clone occurred once. This chain joins TRBV5-4 and TRBJ2-2; perhaps TRBD1 as D (6 bases). There are 16 residues in the CDR3. Trimming stripped 3 bases from V and 15 bases from J, with 27 bases between. Germline-derived CDR1 and CDR2 are SGHNT and YYREEE (reference sequence). The chain's CDR3 is CASSYWAGGVRQGLFF. DNA of the CDR3: TGTGCCAGCAGCTATTGGGCGGGTGGGGTCCGCCAGGGGTTGTTTTTT.

This clone has a single count. The CDR3 DNA follows: TGTGCCAGCTCACCACAGGCAGGGGATAACGAGCAGTTCTTC. Translated: CASSPQAGDNEQFF. The rearrangement uses TRBV18 and TRBJ2-1; D possibly corresponds to TRBD1 (6 bases). The CDR3 length is 14 residues. V was cut by 1 base and J by 10 bases, with 14 bases left in between. CDR1 and CDR2 (germline): KGHSH, LQKENI.

The chain uses TRBV27 and TRBJ2-1; D is perhaps TRBD2 (6 bases). The germline V gene encodes CDR1 MNHEY and CDR2 SMNVEV (reference sequence). V was shortened by 3 bases and J by 4 bases, with 13 bases between the two germline ends. The CDR3 length is 15 residues. In DNA, the CDR3 is TGTGCCAGCAGTTTGTGGGGGACTGGATACAATGAGCAGTTCTTC. It encodes CASSLWGTGYNEQFF.

The chain combines TRBV5-4 with TRBJ2-2; D uncertain. Germline CDR1 is SGHNT and CDR2 is YYREEE (reference sequence). V shed 0 bases and J shed 5 bases, with 11 bases lying between them. This CDR3 spans 15 amino acids. This CDR3 reads CASSLAGPGTGELFF. The CDR3 DNA reads TGTGCCAGCAGCTTGGCTGGGCCTGGGACCGGGGAGCTGTTTTTT.

The chain uses TRBV29-1 and TRBJ2-7; D possibly corresponds to TRBD1 (6 bases). The V and J ends lost 3 bases and 0 bases respectively, with 12 bases between them. Germline values: CDR1 SQVTM, CDR2 ANQGSEA. The CDR3 runs 14 residues. The CDR3 bases are TGCAGCGTTGATGCGGACAGCCTCTCCTACGAGCAGTACTTC. Translating gives CSVDADSLSYEQYF.

V and J are TRBV7-2 and TRBJ2-1, with D possibly being TRBD2 (5 bases). Trimming removed 3 bases from V and 2 bases from J, with 8 bases in between. The length of the CDR3 is 14 residues. Germline V gene sequence: CDR1 SGHTA, CDR2 FQGNSA. The CDR3 loop is CASSFRGTYNEQFF. The CDR3 DNA reads TGTGCCAGCAGCTTCCGGGGAACCTACAATGAGCAGTTCTTC.

A remark on this clone: A junction boundary mismatches the germline segment, possibly from a read error. This sequence joins TRBV7-7 and TRBJ2-1, with D perhaps TRBD1 (5 bases). This CDR3 is built from 15 residues. The germline CDR1 and CDR2 sequences are SSHAT and FNYEAQ (reference sequence). CDR3 nucleotide sequence: TGTGCTAGCAGCTTAGGAGACAGCTCCTACAATGAGCAGTTCTTC. The encoded protein is CASSLGDSSYNEQFF.

Ten or more counts support this clone. The rearrangement joins TRBV11-1 to TRBJ2-1; no definite D call. V was cut by 0 bases and J by 14 bases, with 20 bases left in between. Germline CDR1 and CDR2: SGHAT and FQDESV (reference sequence). The CDR3 consists of 15 residues. This chain's CDR3 is CASSLAHGDWEEKFF. The CDR3 DNA sequence: TGTGCCAGCAGCTTAGCGCATGGGGATTGGGAAGAAAAGTTCTTC.

The rearrangement joins TRBV28 to TRBJ2-1; possible D gene TRBD2, 6 bases. The V gene lost 6 bases and the J gene lost 0 bases, with 15 bases spanning the gap. This CDR3 is built from 16 residues. Germline-derived CDR1 and CDR2 are MDHEN and SYDVKM. CDR3 coding DNA: TGTGCCAGCAGCTTTGGACTAACCAGCTCCTACAATGAGCAGTTCTTC. Its protein product is CASSFGLTSSYNEQFF.

The chain combines TRBV28 with TRBJ1-2; maybe TRBD1 (6 bases). There are 17 residues in the CDR3. Germline lookup yields CDR1 MDHEN and CDR2 SYDVKM. V gave up 2 bases and J gave up 0 bases, with 16 bases separating them. The CDR3 region is CASSLPLGAAANYGYTF. In DNA, the CDR3 is TGTGCCAGCAGTTTACCGTTGGGGGCAGCGGCTAACTATGGCTACACCTTC.

The chain combines TRBV7-2 with TRBJ2-5; 14 bases are a match to TRBD2. The CDR3 is made up of 16 amino acids. J gave up 4 bases and V 6 bases, and 7 bases lay outside the gene matches. Germline V gives CDR1 SGHTA, CDR2 FQGNSA. CDR3 DNA sequence: TGTGCCAGCAGTTGGGGACTAGCGGGAGACCGAGAGACCCAGTACTTC. This codes for CASSWGLAGDRETQYF.

The count of this clone is one. This chain links TRBV11-2 with TRBJ2-2; perhaps TRBD1 as D (5 bases). V dropped 2 bases and J dropped 5 bases, with 15 bases sitting between them. Germline V CDR1 and CDR2: SGHAT, FQNNGV. The CDR3 is 16 residues long. CDR3 bases: TGTGCCAGCAGCTTAATAAGGGGCTTGAGAACCGGGGAGCTGTTTTTT. Amino acid sequence: CASSLIRGLRTGELFF. Complete variable domain (other parts from reference TRBV11-2 and TRBJ2-2): EAGVAQSPRYKIIEKRQSVAFWCNPISGHATLYWYQQILGQGPKLLIQFQNNGVVDDSQLPKDRFSAERLKGVDSTLKIQPAKLEDSAVYLCASSLIRGLRTGELFFGEGSRLTVL.

This rearrangement joins TRBV6-6 to TRBJ2-7, with 9 bases fitting TRBD1. CDR1 MNHNY and CDR2 SVGAGI come from the germline V gene (reference sequence). Unmatched junction bases numbered 8, after V lost 6 bases and J lost 5 bases. This CDR3 has 14 amino acids. The CDR3 region is CASRPGTGSNEQYF. DNA of the CDR3: TGTGCCAGCAGGCCCGGGACAGGGAGTAACGAGCAGTACTTC.

The gene calls are TRBV7-9 and TRBJ1-2; possible D gene TRBD1, 5 bases. This CDR3 is built from 15 residues. Trimming took off 5 bases at V and 0 bases at J, with 13 bases between the two ends. The germline CDR1 and CDR2 sequences are SEHNR and FQNEAQ (reference sequence). CDR3 DNA: TGTGCCAGCAGCCCACCGGGACTCACTAACTATGGCTACACCTTC. Translation gives CASSPPGLTNYGYTF.

With regard to this clone: Distinct nucleotide sequences in the sample also encode this CDR3. The V gene is TRBV5-5, the J gene TRBJ2-7; TRBD2 matches 12 bases. The germline V gene has CDR1 SGHKS and CDR2 YYEKEE (reference sequence). The trim removed 2 bases at V and 0 bases at J, leaving 3 bases unmatched. This CDR3 is built from 16 residues. CDR3 in amino acids: CASSLGLAGSSYEQYF. CDR3 bases: TGTGCCAGCAGCTTAGGACTAGCGGGGAGCTCCTACGAGCAGTACTTC. The entire variable domain, with the rest obtained from reference TRBV5-5 and TRBJ2-7, is as follows: DAGVTQSPTHLIKTRGQQVTLRCSPISGHKSVSWYQQVLGQGPQFIFQYYEKEERGRGNFPDRFSARQFPNYSSELNVNALLLGDSALYLCASSLGLAGSSYEQYFGPGTRLTVT.

The genes are TRBV7-2 and TRBJ2-1; 7 bases agree with TRBD2. The CDR3 has 15 residues. The J segment lost 1 base and the V segment lost 4 bases, leaving 4 bases of the junction unmatched. Germline CDR1 SGHTA, CDR2 FQGNSA. The CDR3: CASSSLAASYNEQFF. Here the CDR3 DNA reads TGTGCCAGCAGCTCGCTAGCGGCTTCCTACAATGAGCAGTTCTTC.